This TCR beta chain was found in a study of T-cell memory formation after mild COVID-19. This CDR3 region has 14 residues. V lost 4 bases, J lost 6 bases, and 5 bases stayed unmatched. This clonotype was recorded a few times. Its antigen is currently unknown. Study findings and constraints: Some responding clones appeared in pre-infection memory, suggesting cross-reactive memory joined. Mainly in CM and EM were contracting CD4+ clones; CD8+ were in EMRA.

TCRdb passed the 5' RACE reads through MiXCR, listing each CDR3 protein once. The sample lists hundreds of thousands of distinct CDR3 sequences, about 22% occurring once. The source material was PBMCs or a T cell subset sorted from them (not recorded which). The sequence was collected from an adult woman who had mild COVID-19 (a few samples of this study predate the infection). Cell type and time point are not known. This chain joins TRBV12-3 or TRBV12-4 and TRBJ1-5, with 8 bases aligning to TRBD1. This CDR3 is CASSSAGGLQPQHF. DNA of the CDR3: TGTGCCAGCAGTTCAGCAGGGGGCCTTCAGCCCCAGCATTTT.